Sequencing of this T cell receptor beta chain was carried out in a study of blood T cell repertoires in COVID-19. Using immunoSEQ multiplex PCR, the repertoire was profiled, and TCRdb retains in-frame clones only, with some absent. The table has roughly 81,000 clones, over 75% seen once. Trimming removed 4 bases from V and 9 bases from J, with 18 bases in between. The CDR3 consists of 15 residues. In germline, CDR1 is KGHDR, CDR2 SFDVKD. This sequence joins TRBV24-1 and TRBJ1-5; D remains ambiguous. Source material: peripheral blood. This TCR was sampled from a woman aged 70-85 years with acute or convalescent COVID-19. In DNA form, the CDR3 reads TGTGCCACCAGTGACCCCGGGGAGGGTAGTGGGCCCCAGCATTTT. Translated, it gives CATSDPGEGSGPQHF.